These 11 T cell receptor beta chains share one sample of origin, sequenced in a study of blood T cell repertoires in COVID-19. The table came from immunoSEQ multiplex PCR; TCRdb's copy has only in-frame clones and leaves some out. The sample contains 45,000 or so clones, nearly 90% of which appear only once. The material sequenced was peripheral blood. These receptors were taken from a man between 65 and 80 years old with active COVID-19.

The CDR3 protein is CASKPALGEGETQYF. DNA for the CDR3: TGTGCCAGCAAGCCAGCCCTAGGAGAAGGAGAGACCCAGTACTTC. The rearrangement links TRBV6-5 to TRBJ2-5, with no clear D. This CDR3 has 15 amino acids. Germline V gene sequence: CDR1 MNHEY, CDR2 SVGAGI. V dropped 7 bases and J dropped 4 bases, with 19 bases sitting between them.

The rearrangement links TRBV7-9 to TRBJ2-7; maybe TRBD2 (5 bases). Germline CDR1 reads SEHNR; CDR2 reads FQNEAQ (reference sequence). CDR3 length equals 14 residues. The V gene lost 6 bases and the J gene lost 5 bases, with 17 bases spanning the gap. CDR3 nucleotide sequence: TGTGCCAGCAGTTCCACCGGGGATCCAAACGAGCAGTACTTC. It translates to CASSSTGDPNEQYF.

This clone appeared a few times. V usage is TRBV9 and J usage is TRBJ1-6, with D hard to call. V was shortened by 0 bases and J by 1 base, with 11 bases between the two germline ends. CDR1 is SGDLS, CDR2 YYNGEE, per germline. This CDR3 contains 17 residues. The CDR3 loop is CASSVAQATSYNSPLHF. CDR3 DNA sequence: TGTGCCAGCAGCGTAGCTCAGGCAACTTCCTATAATTCACCCCTCCACTTT.

This chain connects TRBV7-8 to TRBJ2-2; 8 bases match TRBD1. Trimming took 4 bases from V and 1 from J; bases not matched to a gene: 2. The CDR3 has 15 amino acids. Germline V gene data show CDR1 as SGHVS and CDR2 as FQNEAQ. CDR3 nucleotide sequence: TGTGCCAGCAGCTCCGGACAGGGGAACACCGGGGAGCTGTTTTTT. Translation gives CASSSGQGNTGELFF.

The genes are TRBV10-3 and TRBJ2-7; possibly TRBD1 for D (6 bases). Germline CDR1 reads ENHRY; CDR2 reads SYGVKD. The CDR3 has 14 amino acids. V shed 0 bases and J shed 5 bases, with 11 bases lying between them. The CDR3 reads CAISESNRVHEQYF. The CDR3 bases are TGTGCCATCAGTGAGTCGAACAGGGTCCACGAGCAGTACTTC.

The gene calls are TRBV9 and TRBJ2-3; 12 bases are shared with TRBD2. CDR1 is SGDLS and CDR2 is YYNGEE in the germline V gene. CDR3 length: 16 amino acids. V trimming: 3 bases; J trimming: 2 bases; junction bases outside the gene matches: 4. CDR3 sequence reads: CASSAASGGATDTQYF. For the CDR3, the DNA is TGTGCCAGCAGCGCAGCTAGCGGGGGGGCCACAGATACGCAGTATTTT.

V gene TRBV10-3 combines with J gene TRBJ1-2; TRBD1 might be the D (6 bases). Germline lookup yields CDR1 ENHRY and CDR2 SYGVKD. The V and J ends lost 2 bases and 4 bases respectively, with 14 bases between them. The CDR3 is 15 amino acids. The CDR3 bases are TGTGCCATCAGTGAGCACCGGGACACAGCCTATGGCTACACCTTC. This translates into CAISEHRDTAYGYTF.

The V call is TRBV5-1, the J call TRBJ2-7; 8 positions agree with TRBD1. J gave up 5 bases and V 5 bases, and 12 bases lay outside the gene matches. This CDR3 has 15 amino acids. The germline CDR1 and CDR2 sequences are SGHRS and YFSETQ. The CDR3 region is CASRPIGQGIHEQYF. In DNA form, the CDR3 reads TGCGCCAGCAGACCGATAGGACAGGGTATACACGAGCAGTACTTC.

The chain uses TRBV6-2 or TRBV6-3 and TRBJ2-5, with D possibly TRBD2 on 5 matching bases. Germline V lookup: CDR1 MNHEY, CDR2 SVGEGT. The CDR3 runs 15 residues. The V gene lost 2 bases and the J gene lost 4 bases, with 14 bases spanning the gap. This CDR3 reads CASSYRLAPGETQYF. As DNA, the CDR3 is TGTGCCAGCAGTTACCGGCTAGCCCCGGGAGAGACCCAGTACTTC.

V is TRBV19 and J is TRBJ2-5, with TRBD2 matching over 9 bases. Per the germline V gene, CDR1 is LNHDA and CDR2 is SQIVND (reference sequence). The CDR3 is 17 residues long. V was pared by 5 bases and J by 1 base, with 11 bases of the junction left unmatched. CDR3 coding DNA: TGTGCCAGTAGTTCCCGGGTAGCGGGGGTCATCCAAGAGACCCAGTACTTC. It is translated as CASSSRVAGVIQETQYF.

The gene calls are TRBV6-2 or TRBV6-3 and TRBJ2-7; 11 bases fit TRBD2. V was clipped by 4 bases and J by 3 bases; unmatched bases: 5. Germline-derived CDR1 and CDR2 are MNHEY and SVGEGT. This CDR3 has 15 amino acids. The CDR3 DNA reads TGTGCCAGCAGTTCCACCGGGACTAGCGGCTACGAGCAGTACTTC. It encodes CASSSTGTSGYEQYF.